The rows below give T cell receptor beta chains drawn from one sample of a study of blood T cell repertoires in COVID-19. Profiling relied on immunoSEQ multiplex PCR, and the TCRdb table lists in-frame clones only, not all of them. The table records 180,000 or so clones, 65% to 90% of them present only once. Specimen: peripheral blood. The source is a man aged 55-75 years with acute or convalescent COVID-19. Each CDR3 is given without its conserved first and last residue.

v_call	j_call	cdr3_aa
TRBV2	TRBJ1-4	ASSDLRWETSNEKLF
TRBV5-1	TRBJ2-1	ASSLGLQYNEQF
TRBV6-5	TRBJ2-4	ASSYRTGLAKNIQY
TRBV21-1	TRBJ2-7	ASSKKIAGPCHEQY
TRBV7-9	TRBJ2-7	ASSPPTGPPYEQY
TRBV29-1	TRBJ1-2	SVDGTGSNYGYT
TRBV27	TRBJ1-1	ASGKWGDTEAF
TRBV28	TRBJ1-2	AGTPAGGGYGYT
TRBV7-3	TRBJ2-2	ASSFSRGGTGELF
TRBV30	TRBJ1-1	AWSRPGETEAF
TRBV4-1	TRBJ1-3	ASSQVGTRRGNGNTIY
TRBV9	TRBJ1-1	ASSVEGGFMNTEAF
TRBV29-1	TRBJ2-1	SVEGGRNDNEQF
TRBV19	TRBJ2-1	ASRPGLAGVYEQF
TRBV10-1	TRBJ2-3	ASSGSASGSTDTQY
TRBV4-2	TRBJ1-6	ASSQAGSNNSPLH
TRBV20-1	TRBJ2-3	SASSAGGSRDTQY
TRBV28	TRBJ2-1	ASSLFLAGVGEQF
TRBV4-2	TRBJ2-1	ASSPLLAGPPYNEQF
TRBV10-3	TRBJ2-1	ATRQGASPGDEQF
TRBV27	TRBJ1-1	ASKSGQVNTEAF
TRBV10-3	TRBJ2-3	AIGDSGEWADTQY
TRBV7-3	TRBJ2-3	ASSFGLADTQY
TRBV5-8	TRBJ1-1	ASSLAGNTEAF
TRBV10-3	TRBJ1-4	AISESPEAEKLF
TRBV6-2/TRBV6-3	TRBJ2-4	ASSYSPGQGGPLAKNIQY
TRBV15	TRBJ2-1	ATSRVGLGKEQF
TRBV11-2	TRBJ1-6	ASSLFWRNSPLH
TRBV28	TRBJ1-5	ASSLWGPAGDSNQPQH
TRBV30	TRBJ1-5	AWSRRDREPNSGGGPQH
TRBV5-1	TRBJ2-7	ASSLEPGGYEQY
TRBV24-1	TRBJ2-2	ATSDLHRQGPGELF
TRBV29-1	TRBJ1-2	SVVRSGRPHGYT
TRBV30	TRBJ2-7	AWGRGGEQY
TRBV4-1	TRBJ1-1	ASSQGVNTEAF
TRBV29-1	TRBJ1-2	SVLIRNYGYT
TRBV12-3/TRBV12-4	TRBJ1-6	ASSLGDYSPLH
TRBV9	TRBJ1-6	ASSARQGDSPLH
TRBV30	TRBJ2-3	AWSVKGAVDTQY
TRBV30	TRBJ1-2	AHRGDGYT
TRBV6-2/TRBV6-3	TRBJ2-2	ASSTGLAATGELF
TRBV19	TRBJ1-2	ASSPDRGPSYGYT
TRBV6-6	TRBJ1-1	ASSLGGRTSEAF
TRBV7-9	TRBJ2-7	ASSVTGTTNYEQY
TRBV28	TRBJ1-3	ASSFRTAKYDSGNTIY
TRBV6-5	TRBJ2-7	ASSYQMTNEQY
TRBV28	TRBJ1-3	ASSSYRTAGNTIY
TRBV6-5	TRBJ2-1	ASSYSLAGAGNEQF